This T cell receptor beta chain originates from a study of beta chain features in type 1 diabetes. This clone was recorded a few times. Antigen: not known. The CDR3 loop spans 14 amino acids. Germline V gene sequence: CDR1 MNHNY, CDR2 SVGAGI (reference sequence). Trimming cost V 6 bases and J 10 bases, with 16 bases left between them. Study conclusions and caveats: Patients showed naive, central memory and Treg TCRB repertoires that appeared more similar than those of healthy donors.

Of the isolated RNA, all was reverse transcribed, and so the sequenced material was expressed TCRB transcripts. The repertoire was sequenced with immunoSEQ multiplex PCR; TCRdb's copy has only in-frame clones and lacks some. The repertoire holds about 250,000 clones, with around 14% as singletons. The clonotype originates from a middle-aged woman in good health. The chain recombines TRBV6-6 with TRBJ1-6, with D possibly being TRBD1 (6 bases). Sequenced material: naive CD4+ T cells from blood. The CDR3 DNA is TGTGCCAGCAGAGTCGACAGGCAGGGGTCACCCCTCCACTTT. Translating it yields CASRVDRQGSPLHF.